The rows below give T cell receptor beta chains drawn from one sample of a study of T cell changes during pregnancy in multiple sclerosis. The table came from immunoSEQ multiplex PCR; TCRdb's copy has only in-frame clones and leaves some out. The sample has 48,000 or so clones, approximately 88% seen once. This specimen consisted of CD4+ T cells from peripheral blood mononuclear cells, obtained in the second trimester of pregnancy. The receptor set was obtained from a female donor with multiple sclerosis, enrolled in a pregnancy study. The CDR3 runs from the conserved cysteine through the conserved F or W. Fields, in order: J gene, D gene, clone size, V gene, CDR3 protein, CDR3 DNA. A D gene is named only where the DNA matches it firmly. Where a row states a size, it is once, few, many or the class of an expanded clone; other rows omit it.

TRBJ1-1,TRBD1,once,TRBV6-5,CASSQGQALNTEAFF,TGTGCCAGCAGCCAAGGACAGGCCTTGAACACTGAAGCTTTCTTT
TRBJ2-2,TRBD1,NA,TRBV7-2,CASATGGAGSGELFF,TGTGCCAGCGCCACAGGGGGCGCAGGAAGCGGGGAGCTGTTTTTT
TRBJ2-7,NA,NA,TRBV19,CASRTTGTGAYEQYF,TGTGCCAGTAGAACAACCGGGACTGGGGCCTACGAGCAGTACTTC
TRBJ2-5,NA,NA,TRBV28,CASRPGGAAVGETQYF,TGTGCCAGCAGGCCCGGTGGAGCGGCCGTCGGGGAGACCCAGTACTTC
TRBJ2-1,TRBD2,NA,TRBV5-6,CASSLTSGSGYNEQFF,TGTGCCAGCAGCTTGACTAGCGGGAGCGGATACAATGAGCAGTTCTTC
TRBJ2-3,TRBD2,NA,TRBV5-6,CASSFRTSGSTDTQYF,TGTGCCAGCAGCTTCCGGACTAGCGGGAGCACAGATACGCAGTATTTT
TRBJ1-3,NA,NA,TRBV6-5,CASSYGQGNTIYF,TGTGCCAGCAGTTACGGACAGGGAAACACCATATATTTT
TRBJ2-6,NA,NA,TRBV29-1,CSVERGSSGANVLTF,TGCAGCGTTGAAAGGGGGAGCTCTGGGGCCAACGTCCTGACTTTC
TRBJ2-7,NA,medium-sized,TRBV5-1,CASSLGGFGPYEQYF,TGCGCCAGCAGCTTGGGCGGGTTTGGCCCCTACGAGCAGTACTTC
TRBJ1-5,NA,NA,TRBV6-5,CASSFGGAQHF,TGTGCCAGCAGTTTCGGGGGGGCCCAGCATTTT
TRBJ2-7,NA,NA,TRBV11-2,CASSHPRQSSYEQYF,TGTGCCAGCAGCCACCCTCGACAGAGCTCCTACGAGCAGTACTTC
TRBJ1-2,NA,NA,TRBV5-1,CASSIEENYGYTF,TGCGCCAGCAGCATAGAAGAGAACTATGGCTACACCTTC
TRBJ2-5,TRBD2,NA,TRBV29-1,CSVNRGTSGSETQYF,TGCAGCGTTAACCGTGGGACTAGCGGGAGTGAGACCCAGTACTTC
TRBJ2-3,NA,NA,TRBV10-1,CASSERETDTQYF,TGCGCCAGCAGTGAGCGGGAGACAGATACGCAGTATTTT
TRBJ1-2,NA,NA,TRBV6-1,CASSDRSGYTF,TGTGCCAGCAGTGACAGGTCCGGCTACACCTTC
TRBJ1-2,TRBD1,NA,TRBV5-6,CASSGTPGQANYGYTF,TGTGCCAGCAGCGGAACCCCGGGACAGGCGAACTATGGCTACACCTTC
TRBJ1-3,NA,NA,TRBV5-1,CASSARGRAGGNTIYF,TGCGCCAGCAGCGCCCGGGGCAGGGCGGGAGGAAACACCATATATTTT
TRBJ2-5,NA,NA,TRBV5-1,CASSLNPEVQETQYF,TGCGCCAGCAGCTTGAATCCGGAGGTTCAAGAGACCCAGTACTTC
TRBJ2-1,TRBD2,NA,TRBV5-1,CASSPLPLAGESGEQFF,TGCGCCAGCAGCCCATTACCCCTAGCGGGAGAATCGGGTGAGCAGTTCTTC
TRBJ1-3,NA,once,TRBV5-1,CASSNRPDSGNTIYF,TGCGCCAGCAGTAACAGACCGGACTCTGGAAACACCATATATTTT
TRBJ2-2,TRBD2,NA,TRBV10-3,CAISESTSGFTGELFF,TGTGCCATCAGTGAGTCCACTAGCGGATTCACCGGGGAGCTGTTTTTT
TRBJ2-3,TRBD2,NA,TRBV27,CASSPGGREVDTQYF,TGTGCCAGCAGTCCCGGGGGGCGGGAGGTGGATACGCAGTATTTT
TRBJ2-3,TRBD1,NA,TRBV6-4,CAGGTGHTDTQYF,TGTGCCGGGGGGACAGGGCACACAGATACGCAGTATTTT